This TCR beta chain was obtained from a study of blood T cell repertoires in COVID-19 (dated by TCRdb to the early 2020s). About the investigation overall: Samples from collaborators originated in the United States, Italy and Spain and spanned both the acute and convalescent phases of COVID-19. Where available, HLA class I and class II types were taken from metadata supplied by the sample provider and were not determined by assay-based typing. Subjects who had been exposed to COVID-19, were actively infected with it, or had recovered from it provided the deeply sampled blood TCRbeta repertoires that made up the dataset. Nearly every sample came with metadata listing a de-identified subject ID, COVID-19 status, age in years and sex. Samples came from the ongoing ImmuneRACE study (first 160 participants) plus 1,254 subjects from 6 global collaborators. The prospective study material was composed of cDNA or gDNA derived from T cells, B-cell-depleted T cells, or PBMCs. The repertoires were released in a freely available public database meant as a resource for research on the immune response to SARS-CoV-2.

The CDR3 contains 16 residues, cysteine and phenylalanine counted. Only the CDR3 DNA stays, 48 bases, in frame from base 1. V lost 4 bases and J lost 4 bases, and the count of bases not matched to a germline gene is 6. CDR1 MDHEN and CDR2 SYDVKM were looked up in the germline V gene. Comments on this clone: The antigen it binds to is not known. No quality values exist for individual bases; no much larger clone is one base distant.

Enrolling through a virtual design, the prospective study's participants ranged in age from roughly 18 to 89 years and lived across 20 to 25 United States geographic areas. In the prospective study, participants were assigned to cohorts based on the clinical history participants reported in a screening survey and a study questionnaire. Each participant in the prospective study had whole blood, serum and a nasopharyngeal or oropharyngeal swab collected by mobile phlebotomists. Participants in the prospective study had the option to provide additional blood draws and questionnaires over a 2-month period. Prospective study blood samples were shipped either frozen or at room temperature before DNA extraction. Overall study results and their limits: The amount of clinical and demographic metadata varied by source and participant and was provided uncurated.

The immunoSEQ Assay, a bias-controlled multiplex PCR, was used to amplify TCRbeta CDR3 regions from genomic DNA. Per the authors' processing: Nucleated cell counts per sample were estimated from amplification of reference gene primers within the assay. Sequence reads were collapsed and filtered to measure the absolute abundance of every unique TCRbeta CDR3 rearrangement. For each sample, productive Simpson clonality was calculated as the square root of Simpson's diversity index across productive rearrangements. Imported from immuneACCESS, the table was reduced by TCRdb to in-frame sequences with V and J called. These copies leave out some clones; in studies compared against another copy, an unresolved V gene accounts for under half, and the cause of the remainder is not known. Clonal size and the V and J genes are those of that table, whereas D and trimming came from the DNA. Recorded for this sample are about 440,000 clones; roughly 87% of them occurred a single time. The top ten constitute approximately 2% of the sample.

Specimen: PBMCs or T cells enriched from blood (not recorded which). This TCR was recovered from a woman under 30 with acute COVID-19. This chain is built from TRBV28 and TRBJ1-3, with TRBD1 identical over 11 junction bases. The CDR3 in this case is CASSSLGTGGGNTIYF. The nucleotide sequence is TGTGCCAGCAGTTCTCTCGGGACAGGGGGAGGAAACACCATATATTTT.